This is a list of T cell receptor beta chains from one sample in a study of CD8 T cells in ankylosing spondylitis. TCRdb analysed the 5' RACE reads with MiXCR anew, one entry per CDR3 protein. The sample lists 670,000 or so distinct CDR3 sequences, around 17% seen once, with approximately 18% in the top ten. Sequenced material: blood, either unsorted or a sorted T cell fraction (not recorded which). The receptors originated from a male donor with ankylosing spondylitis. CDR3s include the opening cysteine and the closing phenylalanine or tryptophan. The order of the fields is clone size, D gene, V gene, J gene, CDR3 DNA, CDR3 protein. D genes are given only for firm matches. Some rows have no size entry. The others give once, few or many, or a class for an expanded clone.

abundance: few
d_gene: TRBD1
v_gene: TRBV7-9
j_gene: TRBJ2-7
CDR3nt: TGTGCCAGCAGCCATCTACAGGGGGCTGAGTTCGAGCAGTACTTC
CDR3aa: CASSHLQGAEFEQYF

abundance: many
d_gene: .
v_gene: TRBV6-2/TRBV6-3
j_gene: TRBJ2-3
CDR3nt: TGTGCCAGCAGTTACCCGACAGATACGCAGTATTTT
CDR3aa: CASSYPTDTQYF

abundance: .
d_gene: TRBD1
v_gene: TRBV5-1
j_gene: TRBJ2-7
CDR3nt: TGCGCCAGCAGTGCGTTGGGACAGGGACCCTACGAGCAGTACTTC
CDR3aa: CASSALGQGPYEQYF

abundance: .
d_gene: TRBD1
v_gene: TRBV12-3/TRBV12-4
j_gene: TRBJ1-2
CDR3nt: TGTGCCAGCAGTTACCGACAGGGCCCTAACTATGGCTACACCTTC
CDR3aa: CASSYRQGPNYGYTF

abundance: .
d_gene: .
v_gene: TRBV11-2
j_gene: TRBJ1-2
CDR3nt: TGTGCCAGCACCCAACTAATTACACCCCGCCTAACTACTTGGCGTGGCTACACCTTC
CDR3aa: CASTQLITPRLTTWRGYTF

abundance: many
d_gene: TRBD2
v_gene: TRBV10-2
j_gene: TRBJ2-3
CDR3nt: TGCGCCAGCAGGAAGGGACTAGCGGGGAACACAGATACGCAGTATTTT
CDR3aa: CASRKGLAGNTDTQYF

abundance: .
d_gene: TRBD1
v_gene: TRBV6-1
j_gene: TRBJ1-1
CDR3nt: TGTGCCAGCAGCCGGACAGGGGGACAGGGGGTAATATTGGCTTTCTTT
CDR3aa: CASSRTGGQGVILAFF

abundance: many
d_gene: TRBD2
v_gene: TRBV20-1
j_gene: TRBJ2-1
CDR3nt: TGCAGTGCTAGCGGCGCGTTAGCGGGGTTAATATCCTACAATGAGCAGTTCTTC
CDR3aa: CSASGALAGLISYNEQFF

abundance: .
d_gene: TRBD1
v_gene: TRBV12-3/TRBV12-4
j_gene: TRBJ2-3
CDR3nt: TGTGCCAGCAGTTTCGGGACAGACACAGATACGCAGTATTTT
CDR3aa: CASSFGTDTDTQYF

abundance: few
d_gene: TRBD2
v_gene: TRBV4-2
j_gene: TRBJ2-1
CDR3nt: TGTGCCAGCAGCCGACACTCCGGCGGGAGCTACAATGAGCAGTTCTTC
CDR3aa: CASSRHSGGSYNEQFF

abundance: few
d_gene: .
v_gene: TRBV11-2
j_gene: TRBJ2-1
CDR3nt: TGTGCCAGCACCTCTAGCAATGAGCAGTTCTTC
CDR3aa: CASTSSNEQFF

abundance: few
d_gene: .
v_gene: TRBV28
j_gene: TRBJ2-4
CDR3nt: TGTGCCAGCAGTTTCCGATGGACTGCCGGTAGGGCCAAAAACATTCAGTACTTC
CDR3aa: CASSFRWTAGRAKNIQYF

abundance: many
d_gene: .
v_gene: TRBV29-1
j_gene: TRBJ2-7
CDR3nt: TGCAGCGTACGGACAGACTCCTACGAGCAGTACTTC
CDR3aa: CSVRTDSYEQYF

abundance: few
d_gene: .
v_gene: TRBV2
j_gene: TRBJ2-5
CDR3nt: TGTGCCAGCAAAATGGGGACCCAGTACTTC
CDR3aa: CASKMGTQYF

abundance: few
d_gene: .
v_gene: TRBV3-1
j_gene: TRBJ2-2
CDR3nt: TGTGCCAGCAGCCAAGATGGGCAGGGCATGTACACCGGGGAGCTGTTTTTT
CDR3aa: CASSQDGQGMYTGELFF

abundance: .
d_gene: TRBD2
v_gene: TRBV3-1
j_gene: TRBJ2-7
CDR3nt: TGTGCCAGCAGCCCAGGACTAGCGGGGGTAAGCTCCTACGAGCAGTACTTC
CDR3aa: CASSPGLAGVSSYEQYF

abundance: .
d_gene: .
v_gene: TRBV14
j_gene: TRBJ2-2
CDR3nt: TGTGCCAGCAGCCAAGAGGTCATGCCGAACACCGGGGAGCTGTTTTTT
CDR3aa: CASSQEVMPNTGELFF

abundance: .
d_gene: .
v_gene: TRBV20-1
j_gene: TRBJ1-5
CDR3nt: TGCAGTGCCCCTAAGGGCGGCGGGGGGCCCCAGCATTTT
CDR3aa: CSAPKGGGGPQHF

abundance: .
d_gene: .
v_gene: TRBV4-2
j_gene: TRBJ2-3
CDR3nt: TGTGCCAGCAGCCAAGATCCGGGCGGGCGTAGCACAGATACGCAGTATTTT
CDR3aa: CASSQDPGGRSTDTQYF

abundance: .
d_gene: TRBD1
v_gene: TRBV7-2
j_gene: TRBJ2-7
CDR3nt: TGTGCCAGCAGCTTGAAAACCGGGACAGGGTACGAGCAGTACTTC
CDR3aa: CASSLKTGTGYEQYF